This record covers a single T cell receptor (beta chain). Antigen unknown. These data are taken from a study of T cell repertoires in cytomegalovirus infection. Germline CDR1 reads LGHNA; CDR2 reads YNFKEQ. V lost 2 bases, J lost 7 bases, and 14 bases lay in between. The CDR3 has 14 residues. TCRdb independently ran MiXCR on the reads; one entry per CDR3 protein. The profile shows around 430,000 distinct CDR3 sequences, about two fifths of them singletons. The input for sequencing was cultured PBMCs, taken from culture after CMV antigen stimulation. This clonotype was sampled from a human donor in good health (CMV status not recorded). Some clones in this sample may be carry-over from other donors' samples. The chain has TRBV4-2 and TRBJ1-2; D gene uncertain. In DNA form, the CDR3 reads TGTGCCAGCAGCCAAACCGACGGAACTTTTGGCTACACCTTC. It specifies CASSQTDGTFGYTF.